The clone carrying this TCR beta chain was seen repeatedly, ten times or more. Its antigen is unknown. CDR1 is SEHNR, CDR2 FQNEAQ, per germline (reference sequence). The length of the CDR3 is 14 residues. V was clipped by 3 bases and J by 1 base, with 9 bases between them. The sequenced template was RNA, covering the TCR beta CDR3 region. The authors performed first-round RT-PCR with HTBI primers and then a second-round multiplex PCR. TCRdb re-analysed the multiplex PCR reads in MiXCR, keeping a single row per CDR3 protein. The sample holds some 1.1 million distinct CDR3 sequences, less than 45% seen once. This specimen comes from a study of Graves' ophthalmopathy and Graves' hyperthyroidism. Study results and caveats: Sensitivity reached roughly 90% and specificity around 81% for a 13-signature model separating ophthalmopathy from stable hyperthyroidism.

The V and J genes are TRBV7-9 and TRBJ1-1; tentative D call: TRBD1 (5 bases). The sample consisted of peripheral blood or thyroid tissue (not recorded which). This receptor was identified in an adult man with Graves' hyperthyroidism. Here the CDR3 DNA reads TGTGCCAGCAGCTTTGGGGGGAAGAACACTGAAGCTTTCTTT. It codes for CASSFGGKNTEAFF.